The clone carrying this T cell receptor beta chain appeared a single time. The entry originates in a study of radiotherapy plus CTLA-4 blockade in lung cancer. Study overall: Objective responses occurred in 18% of patients; 25% to 40% had disease control.

The germline V and J ends were trimmed by 5 bases and 0 bases, with 12 bases remaining between them. The CDR3 totals 15 residues. The germline gives CDR1 SGHTS, CDR2 YDEGEE. Enrolled patients, whose metastatic non-small-cell lung cancer was chemo-refractory, received focal radiation plus CTLA-4 blockade with ipilimumab. Profiling relied on immunoSEQ multiplex PCR, and the TCRdb table lists in-frame clones only, not all of them. In the table there are about 47,000 clones, roughly 76% of which are singletons. This rearrangement joins TRBV5-8 to TRBJ2-1, with D hard to call. The material was peripheral blood, obtained from a patient treated with radiotherapy plus ipilimumab. The clonotype was recovered from a human donor with non-small cell lung cancer who had stable disease on radiotherapy plus ipilimumab. The CDR3: CASRVSRSSYNEQFF. In DNA form, the CDR3 reads TGTGCCAGCAGGGTTAGCAGGAGCTCCTACAATGAGCAGTTCTTC.